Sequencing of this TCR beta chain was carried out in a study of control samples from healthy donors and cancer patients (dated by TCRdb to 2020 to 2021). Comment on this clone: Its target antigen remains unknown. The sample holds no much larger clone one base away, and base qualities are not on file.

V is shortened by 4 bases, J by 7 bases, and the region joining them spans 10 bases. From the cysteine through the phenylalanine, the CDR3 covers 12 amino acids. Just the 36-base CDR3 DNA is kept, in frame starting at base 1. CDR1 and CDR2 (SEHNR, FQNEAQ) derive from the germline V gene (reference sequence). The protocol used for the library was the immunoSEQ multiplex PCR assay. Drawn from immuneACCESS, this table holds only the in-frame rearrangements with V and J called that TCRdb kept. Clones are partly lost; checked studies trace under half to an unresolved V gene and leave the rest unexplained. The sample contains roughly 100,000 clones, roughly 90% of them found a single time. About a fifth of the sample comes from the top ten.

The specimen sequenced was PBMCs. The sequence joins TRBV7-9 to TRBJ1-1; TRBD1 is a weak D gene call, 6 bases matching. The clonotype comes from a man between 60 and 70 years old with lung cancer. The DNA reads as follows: TGTGCCAGCAGCTCCGAGACAGGTGAAGCTTTCTTT. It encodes CASSSETGEAFF.